This T cell receptor (beta chain) was sequenced during a study of Graves' ophthalmopathy and Graves' hyperthyroidism. Of note for this clonotype: Its antigen is as yet unknown.

Enrollment excluded any patients with other autoimmune diseases, uncontrolled infections, pregnancy or lactation. Orbital computed tomography, together with clinical symptoms, serum thyroxine, TRAb and thyroid ultrasound, was used for diagnosis. General study findings and limits: The model achieved 55% to 71% sensitivity and 72% to 75% specificity for ophthalmopathy progression.

Trimming pared 6 bases from V and 5 bases from J, leaving 10 bases between. This CDR3 is built from 13 residues. Per germline, CDR1 LGHNT and CDR2 FRNRAP. CDR3 regions of TCR beta were amplified from RNA transcripts. First-round RT-PCR with HTBI primers preceded a second-round multiplex PCR. TCRdb redid the calling of the multiplex PCR reads with MiXCR, one entry per CDR3 protein. This sample carries over a million distinct CDR3 sequences, 36% of them seen once, and the ten largest clones take around 10%. The source is an adult man with Graves' hyperthyroidism. The J gene is TRBJ2-2, the V gene TRBV12-5; D gene unclear. The sample consisted of peripheral blood or thyroid tissue (not recorded which). The CDR3 loop reads CASGWGGTGELFF. The DNA of the CDR3 is TGTGCTAGTGGATGGGGTGGGACCGGGGAGCTGTTTTTT.